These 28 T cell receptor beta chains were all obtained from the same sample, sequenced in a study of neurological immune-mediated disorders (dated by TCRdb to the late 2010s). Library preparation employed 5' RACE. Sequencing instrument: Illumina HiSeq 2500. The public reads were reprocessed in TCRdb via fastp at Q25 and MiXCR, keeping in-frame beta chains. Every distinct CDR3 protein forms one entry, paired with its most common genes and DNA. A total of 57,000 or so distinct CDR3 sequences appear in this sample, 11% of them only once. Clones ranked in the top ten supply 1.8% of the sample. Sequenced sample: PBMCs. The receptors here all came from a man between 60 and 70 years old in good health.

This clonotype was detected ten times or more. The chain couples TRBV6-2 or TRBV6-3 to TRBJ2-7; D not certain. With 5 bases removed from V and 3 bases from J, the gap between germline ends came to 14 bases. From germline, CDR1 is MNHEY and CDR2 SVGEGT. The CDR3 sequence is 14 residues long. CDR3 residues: CASSTTAPSYEQYF. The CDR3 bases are TGTGCCAGCAGTACCACAGCTCCAAGCTACGAGCAGTACTTC.

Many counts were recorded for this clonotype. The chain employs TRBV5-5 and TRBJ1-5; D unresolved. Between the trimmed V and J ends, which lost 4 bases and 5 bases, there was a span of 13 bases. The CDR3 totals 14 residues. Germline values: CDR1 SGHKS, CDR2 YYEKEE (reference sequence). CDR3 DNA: TGTGCCAGCAGCCCGGGGTTGAGGGATCAGCCCCAGCATTTT. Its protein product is CASSPGLRDQPQHF.

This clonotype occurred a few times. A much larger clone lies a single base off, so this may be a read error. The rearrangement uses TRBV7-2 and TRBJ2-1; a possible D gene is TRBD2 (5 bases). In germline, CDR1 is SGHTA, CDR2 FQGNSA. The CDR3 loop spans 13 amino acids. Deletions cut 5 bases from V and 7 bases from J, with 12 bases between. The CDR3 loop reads CASSRDGENEQFF. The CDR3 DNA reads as TGTGCCAGCAGCAGAGACGGGGAGAATGAGCAGTTCTTC.

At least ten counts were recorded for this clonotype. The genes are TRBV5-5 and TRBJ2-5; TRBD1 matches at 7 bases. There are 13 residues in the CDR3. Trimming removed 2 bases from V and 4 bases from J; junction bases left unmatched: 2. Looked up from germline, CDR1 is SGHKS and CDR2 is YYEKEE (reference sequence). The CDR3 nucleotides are TGTGCCAGCAGCTTTGGGACAGCAGAGACCCAGTACTTC. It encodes CASSFGTAETQYF.

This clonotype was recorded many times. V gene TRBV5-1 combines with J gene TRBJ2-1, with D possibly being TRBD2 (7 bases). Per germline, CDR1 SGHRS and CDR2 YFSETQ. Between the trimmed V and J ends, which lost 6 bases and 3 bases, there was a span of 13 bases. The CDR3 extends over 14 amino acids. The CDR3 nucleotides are TGCGCCAGCACTGGCGGGGGCTACTACAATGAGCAGTTCTTC. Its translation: CASTGGGYYNEQFF.

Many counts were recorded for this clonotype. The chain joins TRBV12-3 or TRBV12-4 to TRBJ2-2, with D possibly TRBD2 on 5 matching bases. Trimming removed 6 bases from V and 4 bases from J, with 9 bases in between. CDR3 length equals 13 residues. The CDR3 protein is CASSPAGTGELFF. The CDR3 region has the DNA TGTGCCAGCAGCCCCGCGGGCACCGGGGAGCTGTTTTTT.

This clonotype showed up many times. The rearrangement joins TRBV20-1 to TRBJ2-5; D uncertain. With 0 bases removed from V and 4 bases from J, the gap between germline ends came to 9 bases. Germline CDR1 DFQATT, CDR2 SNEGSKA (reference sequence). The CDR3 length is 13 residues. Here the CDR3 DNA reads TGCAGTGCTAGAGATCATAGGCCAGAGACCCAGTACTTC. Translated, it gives CSARDHRPETQYF.

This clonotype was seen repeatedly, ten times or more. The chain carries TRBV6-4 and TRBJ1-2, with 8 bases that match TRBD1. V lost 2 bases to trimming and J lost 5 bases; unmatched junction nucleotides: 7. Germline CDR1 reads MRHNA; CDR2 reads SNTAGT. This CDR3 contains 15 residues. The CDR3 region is CASSDGNRGTYGYTF. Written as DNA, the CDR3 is TGTGCCAGCAGTGACGGAAACAGGGGGACTTATGGCTACACCTTC.

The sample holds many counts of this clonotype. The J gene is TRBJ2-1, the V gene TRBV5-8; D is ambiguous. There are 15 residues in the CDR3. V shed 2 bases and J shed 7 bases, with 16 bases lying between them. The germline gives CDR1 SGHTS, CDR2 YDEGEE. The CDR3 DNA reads TGTGCCAGCAGCTTCGACCGGGTAAGGTTGAATGAGCAGTTCTTC. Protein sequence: CASSFDRVRLNEQFF.

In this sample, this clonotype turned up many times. The CDR3 DNA reads as TGTGCCAGCAGCTTAAAGCGGGGGGATACGCAGTATTTT. Translated, it gives CASSLKRGDTQYF. This sequence joins TRBV7-2 and TRBJ2-3; 8 bases line up with TRBD2. V lost 2 bases and J lost 6; bases outside the gene matches: 1. The CDR3 sequence is 13 residues long. Germline loops: CDR1 SGHTA, CDR2 FQGNSA.

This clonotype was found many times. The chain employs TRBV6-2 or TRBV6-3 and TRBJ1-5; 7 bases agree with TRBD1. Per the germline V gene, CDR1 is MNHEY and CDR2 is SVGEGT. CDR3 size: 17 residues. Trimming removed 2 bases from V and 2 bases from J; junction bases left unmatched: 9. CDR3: CASSYQVGQGGNQPQHF. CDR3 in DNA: TGTGCCAGCAGTTACCAAGTTGGGCAGGGGGGCAATCAGCCCCAGCATTTT.

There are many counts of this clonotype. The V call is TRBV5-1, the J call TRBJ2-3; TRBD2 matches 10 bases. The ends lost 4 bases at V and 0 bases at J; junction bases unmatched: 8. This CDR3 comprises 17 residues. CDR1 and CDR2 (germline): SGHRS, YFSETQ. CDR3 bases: TGCGCCAGCAGCCCCCTTGGAGCGGGGGGGAGCACAGATACGCAGTATTTT. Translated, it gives CASSPLGAGGSTDTQYF.

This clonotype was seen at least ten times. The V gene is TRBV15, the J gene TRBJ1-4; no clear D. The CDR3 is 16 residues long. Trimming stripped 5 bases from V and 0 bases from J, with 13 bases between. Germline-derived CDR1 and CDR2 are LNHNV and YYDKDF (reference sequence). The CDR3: CATSPSRRATNEKLFF. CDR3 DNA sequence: TGTGCCACCAGCCCCTCGCGGAGAGCAACTAATGAAAAACTGTTTTTT. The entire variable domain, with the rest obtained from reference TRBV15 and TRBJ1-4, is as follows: DAMVIQNPRYQVTQFGKPVTLSCSQTLNHNVMYWYQQKSSQAPKLLFHYYDKDFNNEADTPDNFQSRRPNTSFCFLDIRSPGLGDTAMYLCATSPSRRATNEKLFFGSGTQLSVL.

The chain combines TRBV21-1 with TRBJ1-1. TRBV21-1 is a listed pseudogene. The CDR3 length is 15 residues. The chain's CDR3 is CASSIGSEGTTEAFF. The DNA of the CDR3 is TGTGCCAGCAGCATAGGGTCCGAAGGAACAACTGAAGCTTTCTTT.

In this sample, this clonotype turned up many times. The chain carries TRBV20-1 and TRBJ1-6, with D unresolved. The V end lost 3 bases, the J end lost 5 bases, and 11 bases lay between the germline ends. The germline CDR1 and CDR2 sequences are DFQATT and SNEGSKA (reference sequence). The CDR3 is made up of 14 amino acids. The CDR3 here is CSASMRMNNSPLHF. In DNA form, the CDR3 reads TGCAGTGCTAGTATGCGAATGAATAATTCACCCCTCCACTTT.

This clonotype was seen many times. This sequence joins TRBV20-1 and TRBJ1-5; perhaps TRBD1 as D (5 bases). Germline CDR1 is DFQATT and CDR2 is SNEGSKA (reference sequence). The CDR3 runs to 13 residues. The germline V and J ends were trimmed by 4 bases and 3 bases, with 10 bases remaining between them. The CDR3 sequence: CSATREVNQPQHF. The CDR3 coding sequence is TGCAGTGCTACCAGGGAAGTCAATCAGCCCCAGCATTTT.

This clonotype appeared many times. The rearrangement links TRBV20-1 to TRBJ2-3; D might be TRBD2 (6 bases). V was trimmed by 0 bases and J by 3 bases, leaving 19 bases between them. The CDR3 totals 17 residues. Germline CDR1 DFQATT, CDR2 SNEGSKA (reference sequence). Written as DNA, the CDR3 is TGCAGTGCTAGAGATGGTCAGCGGGCCCAAGAGACAGATACGCAGTATTTT. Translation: CSARDGQRAQETDTQYF.

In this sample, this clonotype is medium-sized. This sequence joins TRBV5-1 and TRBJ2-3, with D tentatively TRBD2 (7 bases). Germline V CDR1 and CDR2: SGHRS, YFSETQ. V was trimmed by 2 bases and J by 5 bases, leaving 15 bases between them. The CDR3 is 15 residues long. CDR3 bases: TGCGCCAGCAGCTTCCGAGGGGGGGCCGGAGATACGCAGTATTTT. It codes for CASSFRGGAGDTQYF.

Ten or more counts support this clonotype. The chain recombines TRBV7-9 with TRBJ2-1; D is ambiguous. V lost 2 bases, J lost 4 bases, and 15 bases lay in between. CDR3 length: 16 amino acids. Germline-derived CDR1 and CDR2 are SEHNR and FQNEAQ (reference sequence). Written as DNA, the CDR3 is TGTGCCAGCAGCTTACAGGCACCCCCAGCGTACAATGAGCAGTTCTTC. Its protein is CASSLQAPPAYNEQFF.

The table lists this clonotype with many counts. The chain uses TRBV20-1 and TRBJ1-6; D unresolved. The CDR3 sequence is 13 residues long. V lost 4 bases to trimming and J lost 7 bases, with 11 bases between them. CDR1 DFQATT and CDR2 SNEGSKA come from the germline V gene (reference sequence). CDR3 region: CSANNGPNSPLHF. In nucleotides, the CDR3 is TGCAGTGCTAATAACGGACCGAATTCACCCCTCCACTTT.

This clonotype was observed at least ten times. CDR3 sequence (DNA): TGTGCCAGCAGCGTAACAGGGGGGACTCAAGAGACCCAGTACTTC. Protein: CASSVTGGTQETQYF. The chain carries TRBV9 and TRBJ2-5; 8 nucleotides align to TRBD1. CDR3 length: 15 amino acids. Germline V CDR1 and CDR2: SGDLS, YYNGEE. The V and J ends lost 1 base and 2 bases, in that order; junction bases with no gene match: 4.

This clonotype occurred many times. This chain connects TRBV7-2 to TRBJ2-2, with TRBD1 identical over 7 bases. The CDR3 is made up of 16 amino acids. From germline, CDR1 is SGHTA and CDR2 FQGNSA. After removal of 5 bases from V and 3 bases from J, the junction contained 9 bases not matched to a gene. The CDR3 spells CASSPRWGQYTGELFF. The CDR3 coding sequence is TGTGCCAGCAGCCCCCGGTGGGGACAGTACACCGGGGAGCTGTTTTTT.

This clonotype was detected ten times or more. As DNA, the CDR3 is TGTGCCAGCAGCTCGCACGTCAGCTACGAGCAGTACTTC. Protein sequence: CASSSHVSYEQYF. The chain joins TRBV7-2 to TRBJ2-7; no definite D call. V lost 4 bases to trimming and J lost 3 bases, with 10 bases between them. The CDR3 is 13 residues long. Germline V CDR1 and CDR2: SGHTA, FQGNSA.

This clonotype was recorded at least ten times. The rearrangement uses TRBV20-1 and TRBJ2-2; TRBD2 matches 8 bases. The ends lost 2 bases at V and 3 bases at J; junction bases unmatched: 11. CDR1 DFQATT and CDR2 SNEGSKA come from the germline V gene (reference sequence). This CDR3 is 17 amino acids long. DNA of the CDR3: TGCAGTGCTAGACCTCACGCGGGGGGCTTCGACACCGGGGAGCTGTTTTTT. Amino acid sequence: CSARPHAGGFDTGELFF.

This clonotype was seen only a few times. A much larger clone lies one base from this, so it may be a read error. DNA for the CDR3: TGTGCCAGCAGCTCGGACAGGGGTACTTTCTTT. Translation gives CASSSDRGTFF. The chain couples TRBV7-9 to TRBJ1-1; 9 bases fit TRBD1. This CDR3 has 11 amino acids. J gave up 12 bases and V 4 bases, and 3 bases lay outside the gene matches. CDR1 and CDR2 from the germline V gene are SEHNR and FQNEAQ (reference sequence).

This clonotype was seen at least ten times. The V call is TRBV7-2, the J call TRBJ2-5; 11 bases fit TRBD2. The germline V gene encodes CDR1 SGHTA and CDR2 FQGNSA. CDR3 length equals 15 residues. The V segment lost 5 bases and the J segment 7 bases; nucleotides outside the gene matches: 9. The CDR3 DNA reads TGTGCCAGCAGCCCCCCGGGACTAGCGGAGGGGACCCAGTACTTC. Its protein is CASSPPGLAEGTQYF.

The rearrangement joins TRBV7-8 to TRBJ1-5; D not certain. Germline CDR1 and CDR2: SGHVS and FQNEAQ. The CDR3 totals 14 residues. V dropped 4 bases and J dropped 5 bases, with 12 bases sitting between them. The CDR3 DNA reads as TGTGCCAGCAGCTCACCCTTGTCAGATCAGCCCCAGCATTTT. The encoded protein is CASSSPLSDQPQHF. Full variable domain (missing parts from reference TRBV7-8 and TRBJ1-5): GAGVSQSPRYKVAKRGQDVALRCDPISGHVSLFWYQQALGQGPEFLTYFQNEAQLDKSGLPSDRFFAERPEGSVSTLKIQRTQQEDSAVYLCASSSPLSDQPQHFGDGTRLSIL.

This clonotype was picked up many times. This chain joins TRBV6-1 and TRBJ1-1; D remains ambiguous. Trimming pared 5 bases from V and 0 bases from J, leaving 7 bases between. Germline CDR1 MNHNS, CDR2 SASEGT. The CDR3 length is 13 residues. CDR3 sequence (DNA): TGTGCCAGCAGTCCCATGGTGAACACTGAAGCTTTCTTT. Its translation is CASSPMVNTEAFF.